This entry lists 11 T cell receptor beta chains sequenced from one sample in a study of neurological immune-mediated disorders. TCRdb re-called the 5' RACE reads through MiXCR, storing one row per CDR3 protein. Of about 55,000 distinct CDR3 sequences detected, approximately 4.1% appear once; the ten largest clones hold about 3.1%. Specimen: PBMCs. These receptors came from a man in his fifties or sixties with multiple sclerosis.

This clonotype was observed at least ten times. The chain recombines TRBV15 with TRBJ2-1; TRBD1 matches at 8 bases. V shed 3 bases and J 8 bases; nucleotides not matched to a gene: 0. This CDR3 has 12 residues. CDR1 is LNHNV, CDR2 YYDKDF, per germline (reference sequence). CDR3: CATSRTGDEQFF. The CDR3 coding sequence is TGTGCCACCAGCAGGACAGGGGATGAGCAGTTCTTC.

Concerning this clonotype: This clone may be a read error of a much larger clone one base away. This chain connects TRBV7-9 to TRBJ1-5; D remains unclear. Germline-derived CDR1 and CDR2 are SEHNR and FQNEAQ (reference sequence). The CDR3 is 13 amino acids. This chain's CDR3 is CASSLGGYQPQNF. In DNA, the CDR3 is TGTGCCAGCAGCTTAGGGGGTTATCAGCCCCAGAATTTT.

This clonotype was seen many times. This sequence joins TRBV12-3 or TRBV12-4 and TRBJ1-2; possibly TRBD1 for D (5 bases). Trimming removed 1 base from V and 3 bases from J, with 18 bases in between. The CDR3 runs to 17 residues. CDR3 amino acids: CASSLVSWGRAHYGYTF. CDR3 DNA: TGTGCCAGCAGTTTAGTATCCTGGGGCAGGGCCCACTATGGCTACACCTTC.

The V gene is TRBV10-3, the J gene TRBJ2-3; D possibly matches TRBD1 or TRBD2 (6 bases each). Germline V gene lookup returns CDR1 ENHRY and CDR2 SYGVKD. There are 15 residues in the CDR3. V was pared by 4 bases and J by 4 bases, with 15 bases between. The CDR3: CAISGASRGPDTQYF. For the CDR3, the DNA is TGTGCCATCAGTGGGGCGTCCCGGGGGCCAGATACGCAGTATTTT.

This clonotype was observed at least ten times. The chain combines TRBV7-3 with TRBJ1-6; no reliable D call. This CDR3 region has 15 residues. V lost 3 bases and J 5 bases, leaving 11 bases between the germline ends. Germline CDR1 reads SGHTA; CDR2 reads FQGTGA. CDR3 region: CASSLSGGNNSPLHF. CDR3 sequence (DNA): TGTGCCAGCAGCTTGTCAGGAGGGAATAATTCACCCCTCCACTTT.

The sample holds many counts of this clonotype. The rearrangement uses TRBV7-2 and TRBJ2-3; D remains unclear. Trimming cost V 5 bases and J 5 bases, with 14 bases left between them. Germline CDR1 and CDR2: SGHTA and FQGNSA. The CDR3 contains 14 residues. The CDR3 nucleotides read TGTGCCAGCAGCGTAACGGTCGGATTAGATACGCAGTATTTT. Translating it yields CASSVTVGLDTQYF.

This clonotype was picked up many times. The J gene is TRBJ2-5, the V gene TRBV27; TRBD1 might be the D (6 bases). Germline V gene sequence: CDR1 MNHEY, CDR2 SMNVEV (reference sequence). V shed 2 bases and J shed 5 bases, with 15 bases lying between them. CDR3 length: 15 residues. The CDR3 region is CASSLKGVVLETQYF. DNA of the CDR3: TGTGCCAGCAGTTTAAAGGGGGTTGTGTTGGAGACCCAGTACTTC.

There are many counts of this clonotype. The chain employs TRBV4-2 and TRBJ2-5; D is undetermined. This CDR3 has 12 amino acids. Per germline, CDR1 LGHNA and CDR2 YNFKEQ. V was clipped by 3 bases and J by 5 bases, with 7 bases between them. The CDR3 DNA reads TGTGCCAGCAGCCAGTATGGGGAGACCCAGTACTTC. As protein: CASSQYGETQYF.

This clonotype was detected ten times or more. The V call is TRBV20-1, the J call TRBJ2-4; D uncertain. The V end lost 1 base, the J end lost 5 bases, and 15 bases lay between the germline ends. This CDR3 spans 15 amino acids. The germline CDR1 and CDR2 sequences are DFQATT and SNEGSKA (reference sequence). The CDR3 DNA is TGCAGTGCTAGAGCCGATGGGAATGCCCAAAACATTCAGTACTTC. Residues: CSARADGNAQNIQYF.

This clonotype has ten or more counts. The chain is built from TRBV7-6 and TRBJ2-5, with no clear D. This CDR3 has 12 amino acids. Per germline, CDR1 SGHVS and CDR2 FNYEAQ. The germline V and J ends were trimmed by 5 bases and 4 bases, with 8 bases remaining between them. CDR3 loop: CASSEERETQYF. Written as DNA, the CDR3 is TGTGCCAGCAGCGAAGAACGAGAGACCCAGTACTTC.

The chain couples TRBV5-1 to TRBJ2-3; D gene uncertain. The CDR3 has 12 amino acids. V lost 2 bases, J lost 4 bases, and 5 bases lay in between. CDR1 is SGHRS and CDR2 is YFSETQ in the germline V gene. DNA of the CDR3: TGCGCCAGCAGCTTCTCGGCAGATACGCAGTATTTT. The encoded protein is CASSFSADTQYF.